The 31 T cell receptor beta chains below were found in one sample sequenced in a study of human T cells and chemical hapten exposure. Time point here: healthy volunteer bleed at 6 weeks. Total RNA extraction was carried out from unfractionated whole blood. Each CDR3 protein gets one entry after TCRdb re-called the RACE reads with MiXCR. The repertoire has tens of thousands of distinct CDR3 sequences, about 5.5% of them found once; the top ten carry 9.5% to 15%. Sequencing was performed on whole blood. These receptors were obtained from a human donor in good health. Some clones in this sample may be carry-over from other donors' samples.

This clonotype was detected many times. V is TRBV6-2 or TRBV6-3 and J is TRBJ2-3; D possibly uses TRBD1 or TRBD2 (7 bases each). The V gene's germline CDR1 is MNHEY and CDR2 SVGEGT. The CDR3 runs 16 residues. V was pared by 3 bases and J by 4 bases, with 17 bases between. DNA for the CDR3: TGTGCCAGCAGTTATACCACAGGGGAGGGAGCAGATACGCAGTATTTT. The encoded protein is CASSYTTGEGADTQYF.

This clonotype was recorded at least ten times. J is TRBJ2-7 and V is TRBV15; 8 bases are a match to TRBD1. The CDR3 has 19 amino acids. CDR1 LNHNV and CDR2 YYDKDF come from the germline V gene (reference sequence). V lost 0 bases, J lost 2 bases, and 15 bases stayed unmatched. The CDR3: CATSRDHGQGSVRAYEQYF. DNA of the CDR3: TGTGCCACCAGCAGAGATCACGGACAGGGCTCAGTTCGTGCCTACGAGCAGTACTTC.

This clonotype was counted ten times or more. The rearrangement links TRBV19 to TRBJ1-2, with D hard to call. The CDR3 length is 13 residues. CDR1 LNHDA and CDR2 SQIVND come from the germline V gene (reference sequence). With 6 bases removed from V and 2 bases from J, the gap between germline ends came to 10 bases. The CDR3 sequence: CASRPTENYGYTF. As DNA, the CDR3 is TGTGCCAGTAGGCCGACTGAGAACTATGGCTACACCTTC.

At least ten counts were recorded for this clonotype. The chain employs TRBV29-1 and TRBJ2-7, with D unresolved. Trimming shortened V by 4 bases and J by 3 bases, and 13 bases separated the two germline ends. Germline V gene lookup returns CDR1 SQVTM and CDR2 ANQGSEA. The CDR3 sequence is 13 residues long. The CDR3 DNA reads TGCAGCGTTGCGCTAGGAGAGAACTACGAGCAGTACTTC. Its translation: CSVALGENYEQYF.

A few counts support this clonotype. This chain joins TRBV3-1 and TRBJ2-3, with 11 nucleotides matching TRBD2. CDR1 and CDR2 from the germline V gene are LGHDT and YNNKEL (reference sequence). The CDR3 contains 16 residues. V gave up 4 bases and J gave up 3 bases; unmatched junction bases: 6. CDR3 protein: CASSPVAGGPTDTQYF. CDR3 nucleotide sequence: TGTGCCAGCAGCCCAGTAGCGGGAGGGCCAACAGATACGCAGTATTTT.

This clonotype was found many times. The chain carries TRBV29-1 and TRBJ2-1; D possibly corresponds to TRBD1 (6 bases). Deletions cut 7 bases from V and 8 bases from J, with 9 bases between. Germline CDR1 and CDR2: SQVTM and ANQGSEA. The CDR3 runs to 10 residues. The CDR3 is CSGQVDEQFF. The CDR3 coding sequence is TGCAGCGGACAGGTCGATGAGCAGTTCTTC.

This clonotype has ten or more counts. The gene calls are TRBV5-4 and TRBJ2-1; TRBD2 agrees at 13 bases. The CDR3 is 15 amino acids. J lost 2 bases, V lost 8 bases, and 4 bases had no gene match. Germline V lookup: CDR1 SGHNT, CDR2 YYREEE (reference sequence). The CDR3 loop reads CASGTSGNPYNEQFF. CDR3 bases: TGTGCCAGTGGGACTAGCGGGAACCCCTACAATGAGCAGTTCTTC.

The table lists this clonotype with many counts. This rearrangement joins TRBV7-2 to TRBJ2-1; 8 bases line up with TRBD1. J lost 4 bases, V lost 1 base, and 3 bases had no gene match. CDR3 size: 15 residues. The V gene's germline CDR1 is SGHTA and CDR2 FQGNSA. The CDR3 loop reads CASSLGQGLYNEQFF. DNA of the CDR3: TGTGCCAGCAGCTTAGGACAGGGGTTATACAATGAGCAGTTCTTC.

The gene calls are TRBV18 and TRBJ2-2; maybe TRBD1 (5 bases). Per germline, CDR1 KGHSH and CDR2 LQKENI. The CDR3 is 15 amino acids. Trimming cost V 1 base and J 4 bases, with 10 bases left between them. The CDR3 region is CASSPLRQTTGELFF. The CDR3 bases are TGTGCCAGCTCACCACTAAGACAGACCACCGGGGAGCTGTTTTTT. The full variable domain, in which reference TRBV18 and TRBJ2-2 provide the parts outside the CDR3, is NAGVMQNPRHLVRRRGQEARLRCSPMKGHSHVYWYRQLPEEGLKFMVYLQKENIIDESGMPKERFSAEFPKEGPSILRIQQVVRGDSAAYFCASSPLRQTTGELFFGEGSRLTVL.

This clonotype was observed a few times. The CDR3 spells CASSQQGAANEKLFF. DNA of the CDR3: TGTGCCAGCAGCCAACAGGGGGCGGCTAATGAAAAACTGTTTTTT. The chain is built from TRBV3-1 and TRBJ1-4; the match to TRBD1 covers 8 bases. With 2 bases clipped from V and 3 bases from J, the junction kept 2 bases outside the gene matches. The CDR3 is made up of 15 amino acids. CDR1 and CDR2 (germline): LGHDT, YNNKEL (reference sequence).

This clonotype showed up many times. The chain uses TRBV28 and TRBJ2-5; possible D gene TRBD1, 5 bases. Trimming stripped 3 bases from V and 1 base from J, with 9 bases between. The germline gives CDR1 MDHEN, CDR2 SYDVKM. CDR3 size: 14 residues. DNA of the CDR3: TGTGCCAGCAGTTTCAGACAGTTCCAAGAGACCCAGTACTTC. Translating gives CASSFRQFQETQYF. Full variable domain (outside the CDR3, taken from reference TRBV28 and TRBJ2-5): DVKVTQSSRYLVKRTGEKVFLECVQDMDHENMFWYRQDPGLGLRLIYFSYDVKMKEKGDIPEGYSVSREKKERFSLILESASTNQTSMYLCASSFRQFQETQYFGPGTRLLVL.

This clonotype has ten or more counts. The rearrangement uses TRBV5-1 and TRBJ1-4, with 9 bases that match TRBD1. This CDR3 spans 15 amino acids. Trimming removed 4 bases from V and 7 bases from J; junction bases left unmatched: 8. Per germline, CDR1 SGHRS and CDR2 YFSETQ. The DNA of the CDR3 is TGCGCCAGCAGCACAACAGGGGGCGCCGGTGAAAAACTGTTTTTT. Residues: CASSTTGGAGEKLFF.

The table lists this clonotype with many counts. The rearrangement links TRBV4-1 to TRBJ1-2; tentatively, D is TRBD1 (5 bases). Germline CDR1 is MGHRA and CDR2 is YSYEKL. The CDR3 totals 23 residues. V was cut by 1 base and J by 5 bases, with 38 bases left in between. In nucleotides, the CDR3 is TGCGCCAGCAGCCAAGTTTTTTTTGTTTTATCCCTTGAGTGGGGGAGGTCGGGGTATGGCTACACCTTC. Its protein product is CASSQVFFVLSLEWGRSGYGYTF.

This clonotype showed up many times. This chain joins TRBV11-2 and TRBJ1-1; 7 bases align to TRBD1. The CDR3 length is 13 residues. Losses at the gene ends were 5 bases for V and 1 base for J; bases not matched to a gene: 1. CDR1 and CDR2 from the germline V gene are SGHAT and FQNNGV. The CDR3 loop reads CASSGDRNTEAFF. CDR3 sequence (DNA): TGTGCCAGCAGCGGGGACAGGAACACTGAAGCTTTCTTT. Based on the CDR3 plus reference TRBV11-2 and TRBJ1-1, the full variable domain is EAGVAQSPRYKIIEKRQSVAFWCNPISGHATLYWYQQILGQGPKLLIQFQNNGVVDDSQLPKDRFSAERLKGVDSTLKIQPAKLEDSAVYLCASSGDRNTEAFFGQGTRLTVV.

This sequence joins TRBV5-6 and TRBJ1-2, with 7 bases identical to TRBD1. Germline CDR1 reads SGHDT; CDR2 reads YYEEEE. With 6 bases clipped from V and 3 bases from J, the junction kept 5 bases outside the gene matches. This CDR3 contains 13 residues. CDR3 in amino acids: CASILRGDYGYTF. DNA for the CDR3: TGTGCCAGCATCCTCAGGGGGGACTATGGCTACACCTTC.

V gene TRBV27 combines with J gene TRBJ2-2; D gene uncertain. V gave up 2 bases and J gave up 2 bases, with 6 bases separating them. The CDR3 length is 14 residues. Germline V gene lookup returns CDR1 MNHEY and CDR2 SMNVEV (reference sequence). CDR3 in amino acids: CASSLRLNTGELFF. The CDR3 coding sequence is TGTGCCAGCAGTTTACGGCTTAACACCGGGGAGCTGTTTTTT.

The chain employs TRBV7-2 and TRBJ2-4; 12 bases match TRBD2. V gave up 1 base and J gave up 11 bases; unmatched junction bases: 3. Germline assignment: CDR1 SGHTA and CDR2 FQGNSA. The CDR3 covers 14 residues. The CDR3 region is CASSLGLAGGVQYF. The CDR3 bases are TGTGCCAGCAGCTTAGGGCTAGCGGGAGGGGTTCAGTACTTC.

This clonotype was counted many times. Its ends do not fully match the called genes, so a read error is possible. The chain combines TRBV6-1 with TRBJ1-1; D is uncertain. Germline V gives CDR1 MNHNS, CDR2 SASEGT. The CDR3 sequence is 12 residues long. CDR3 nucleotides: TGTGCCAGCAGTGAAGCCTATGGTTTGCGTGTCTTT. Translated: CASSEAYGLRVF.

At least ten counts were recorded for this clonotype. The V and J genes are TRBV2 and TRBJ1-5; TRBD1 might be the D (5 bases). The germline V and J ends were trimmed by 7 bases and 0 bases, with 7 bases remaining between them. The germline gives CDR1 SNHLY, CDR2 FYNNEI. The CDR3 covers 13 residues. In DNA form, the CDR3 reads TGTGCCAGCAAACAGGATAGCAATCAGCCCCAGCATTTT. It is translated as CASKQDSNQPQHF.

This clonotype is medium-sized (0.01 to 0.1%) by share. The gene calls are TRBV5-1 and TRBJ1-6; TRBD1 aligns across 7 bases. CDR1 and CDR2 from the germline V gene are SGHRS and YFSETQ. The trim removed 4 bases at V and 7 bases at J, leaving 2 bases unmatched. The CDR3 contains 13 residues. CDR3 nucleotide sequence: TGCGCCAGCAGCCTGGACAGGAATTCACCCCTCCACTTT. It specifies CASSLDRNSPLHF.

This clonotype has just a few counts. The J gene is TRBJ2-5, the V gene TRBV12-3 or TRBV12-4; D is undetermined. The CDR3 loop spans 13 amino acids. Between the trimmed V and J ends, which lost 2 bases and 4 bases, there was a span of 8 bases. CDR3 DNA sequence: TGTGCCAGCAGTTTACAAGGGCGAGAGACCCAGTACTTC. Its translation: CASSLQGRETQYF.

The sample holds many counts of this clonotype. This sequence joins TRBV4-1 and TRBJ2-7, with D possibly matching TRBD1 (6 bases). Trimming removed 0 bases from V and 0 bases from J, with 9 bases in between. Germline values: CDR1 MGHRA, CDR2 YSYEKL. This CDR3 spans 15 amino acids. CDR3 residues: CASSQERGSSYEQYF. For the CDR3, the DNA is TGCGCCAGCAGCCAAGAAAGGGGGAGCTCCTACGAGCAGTACTTC.

This clonotype was seen many times. The V call is TRBV7-9, the J call TRBJ2-3; D gene uncertain. From germline, CDR1 is SEHNR and CDR2 FQNEAQ (reference sequence). V was clipped by 3 bases and J by 0 bases, with 7 bases between them. The CDR3 extends over 14 amino acids. The CDR3 coding sequence is TGTGCCAGCAGCTTTTCGTCGAGCACAGATACGCAGTATTTT. This sequence encodes CASSFSSSTDTQYF.

The chain has TRBV27 and TRBJ1-1; TRBD1 matches 10 bases. The CDR3 consists of 15 residues. The germline gives CDR1 MNHEY, CDR2 SMNVEV (reference sequence). The J segment lost 4 bases and the V segment lost 6 bases, leaving 8 bases of the junction unmatched. In DNA, the CDR3 is TGTGCCAGCAGAGAATCGACAGGGGGCCTCACTGAAGCTTTCTTT. Its translation: CASRESTGGLTEAFF.

CDR3 residues: CASRPGTSDTQYF. In nucleotides, the CDR3 is TGCGCCAGCAGACCAGGGACTTCAGATACGCAGTATTTT. V gene TRBV5-1 combines with J gene TRBJ2-3; possible D gene TRBD2, 6 bases. The CDR3 is made up of 13 amino acids. The ends were cut back, 5 bases at V and 4 bases at J, with 11 bases in the middle. The germline CDR1 and CDR2 sequences are SGHRS and YFSETQ. Full variable domain (outside the CDR3, taken from reference TRBV5-1 and TRBJ2-3): KAGVTQTPRYLIKTRGQQVTLSCSPISGHRSVSWYQQTPGQGLQFLFEYFSETQRNKGNFPGRFSGRQFSNSRSEMNVSTLELGDSALYLCASRPGTSDTQYFGPGTRLTVL.

The chain carries TRBV7-2 and TRBJ1-5, with no clear D. The V end was cut by 5 bases, the J end by 8 bases, with 16 bases between. In germline, CDR1 is SGHTA, CDR2 FQGNSA. The CDR3 spans 14 residues. CDR3 loop: CASSPHPLNKPQHF. The CDR3 DNA reads TGTGCCAGCAGCCCCCACCCCCTAAATAAGCCCCAGCATTTT.

This clonotype has at least ten counts. The chain joins TRBV7-2 to TRBJ2-1, with D unclear. The CDR3 totals 13 residues. In germline, CDR1 is SGHTA, CDR2 FQGNSA. The V end lost 2 bases, the J end lost 10 bases, and 12 bases lay between the germline ends. The CDR3 sequence is CASSLNLEQEQFF. CDR3 bases: TGTGCCAGCAGCTTAAACCTCGAACAAGAGCAGTTCTTC.

This clonotype came up a few times. The chain combines TRBV9 with TRBJ2-2, with TRBD1 identical over 7 bases. V was clipped by 2 bases and J by 8 bases; unmatched bases: 9. This CDR3 is 15 amino acids long. Germline V gives CDR1 SGDLS, CDR2 YYNGEE. CDR3: CASSVLDRVEGELFF. The DNA of the CDR3 is TGTGCCAGCAGCGTGTTAGACAGGGTCGAGGGGGAGCTGTTTTTT. Complete variable domain (other parts from reference TRBV9 and TRBJ2-2): DSGVTQTPKHLITATGQRVTLRCSPRSGDLSVYWYQQSLDQGLQFLIQYYNGEERAKGNILERFSAQQFPDLHSELNLSSLELGDSALYFCASSVLDRVEGELFFGEGSRLTVL.

In its sample, this clonotype was seen many times. In DNA, the CDR3 is TGTGCCAGCAGCCCCCCCGCGGGACTAGCGGGAAGCACAGATACGCAGTATTTT. This encodes CASSPPAGLAGSTDTQYF. This chain links TRBV12-3 or TRBV12-4 with TRBJ2-3, with 13 bases fitting TRBD2. The CDR3 totals 18 residues. Trimming cost V 6 bases and J 0 bases; bases outside gene matches: 9.

This clonotype was counted only a few times. This rearrangement joins TRBV10-3 to TRBJ2-7; 8 bases agree with TRBD1. Trimming took 5 bases from V and 7 from J; bases not matched to a gene: 4. Germline V gene lookup returns CDR1 ENHRY and CDR2 SYGVKD. The CDR3 sequence is 12 residues long. The CDR3 nucleotides are TGTGCCATCAGTCAGGACAGGGAAGAGCAGTACTTC. Its protein product is CAISQDREEQYF.

The chain recombines TRBV28 with TRBJ2-7, with TRBD2 identical over 10 bases. V shed 3 bases and J 0 bases; nucleotides not matched to a gene: 2. Germline lookup yields CDR1 MDHEN and CDR2 SYDVKM. This CDR3 contains 15 residues. CDR3 loop: CASSLASGSSYEQYF. The CDR3 nucleotides are TGTGCCAGCAGTTTGGCTAGCGGGAGCTCCTACGAGCAGTACTTC.